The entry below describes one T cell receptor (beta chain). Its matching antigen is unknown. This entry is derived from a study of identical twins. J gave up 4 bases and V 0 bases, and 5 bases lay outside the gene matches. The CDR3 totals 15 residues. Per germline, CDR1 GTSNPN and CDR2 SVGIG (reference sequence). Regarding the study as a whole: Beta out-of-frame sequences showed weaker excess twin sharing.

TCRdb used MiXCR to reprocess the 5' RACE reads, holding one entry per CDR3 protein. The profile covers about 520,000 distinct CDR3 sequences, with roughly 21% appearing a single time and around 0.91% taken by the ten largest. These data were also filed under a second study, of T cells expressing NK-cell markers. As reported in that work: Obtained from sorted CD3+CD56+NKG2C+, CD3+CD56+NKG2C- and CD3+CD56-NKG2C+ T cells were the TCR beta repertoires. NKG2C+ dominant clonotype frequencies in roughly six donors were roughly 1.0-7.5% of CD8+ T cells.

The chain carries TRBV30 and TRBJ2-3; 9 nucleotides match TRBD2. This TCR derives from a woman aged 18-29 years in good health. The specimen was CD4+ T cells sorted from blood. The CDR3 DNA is TGTGCCTGGAGTGTTGATGCGGGAGGGGCAGATACGCAGTATTTT. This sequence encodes CAWSVDAGGADTQYF.